This record concerns one T cell receptor (beta chain) sequence. Its antigen remains unidentified. This sample was taken from a study of CD8 T cells in Susac syndrome. Study results and limitations: The study admitted that it had a relatively small number of individuals in its TCR sequencing and HLA analysis.

It was with random hexamers that 0.5 to 1 ug RNA was reverse transcribed. Multiplex PCR with immunoSEQ amplified the TCR beta CDR3 across 54 Vbeta and 13 Jbeta. Using its own MiXCR run on the immunoSEQ multiplex PCR reads, TCRdb lists one record per CDR3 protein. The sample has fewer than 150,000 distinct CDR3 sequences, 85% to 95% seen once. Sequencing targeted TCR beta in blood CD8+ and CD4+ T cells. The V gene lost 4 bases and the J gene lost 4 bases, with 10 bases spanning the gap. This CDR3 is built from 14 residues. Germline lookup yields CDR1 SEHNR and CDR2 FQNEAQ (reference sequence). Sequencing was carried out using CD8+ T cells from PBMCs. This chain links TRBV7-9 with TRBJ2-2; possibly TRBD1 for D (5 bases). This receptor was identified in a human donor in good health. CDR3 protein: CASSSSGFTGELFF. In nucleotides, the CDR3 is TGTGCCAGCAGCTCATCAGGGTTCACCGGGGAGCTGTTTTTT.